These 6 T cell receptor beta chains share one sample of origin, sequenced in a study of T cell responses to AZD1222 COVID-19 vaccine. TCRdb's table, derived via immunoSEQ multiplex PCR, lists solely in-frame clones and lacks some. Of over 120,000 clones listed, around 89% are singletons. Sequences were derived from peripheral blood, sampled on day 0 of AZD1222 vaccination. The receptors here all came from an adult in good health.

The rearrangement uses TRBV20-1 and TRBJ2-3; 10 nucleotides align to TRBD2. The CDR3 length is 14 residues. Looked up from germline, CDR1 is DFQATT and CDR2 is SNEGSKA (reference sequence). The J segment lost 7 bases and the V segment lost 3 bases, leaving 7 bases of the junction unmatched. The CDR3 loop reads CSASLSGGENTQYF. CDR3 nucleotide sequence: TGCAGTGCTAGTCTGAGCGGGGGGGAAAATACGCAGTATTTT.

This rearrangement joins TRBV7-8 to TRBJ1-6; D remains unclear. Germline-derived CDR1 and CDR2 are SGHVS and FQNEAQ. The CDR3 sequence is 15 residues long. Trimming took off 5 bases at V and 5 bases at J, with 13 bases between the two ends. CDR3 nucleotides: TGTGCCAGCAGCCGAGAAACTGGTAATAATTCACCCCTCCACTTT. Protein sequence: CASSRETGNNSPLHF.

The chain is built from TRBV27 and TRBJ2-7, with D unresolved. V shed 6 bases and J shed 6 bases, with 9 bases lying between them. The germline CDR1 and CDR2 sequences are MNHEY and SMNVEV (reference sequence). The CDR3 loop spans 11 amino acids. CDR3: CASSSRSEQYF. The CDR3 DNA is TGTGCCAGCAGCTCCCGAAGCGAGCAGTACTTC.

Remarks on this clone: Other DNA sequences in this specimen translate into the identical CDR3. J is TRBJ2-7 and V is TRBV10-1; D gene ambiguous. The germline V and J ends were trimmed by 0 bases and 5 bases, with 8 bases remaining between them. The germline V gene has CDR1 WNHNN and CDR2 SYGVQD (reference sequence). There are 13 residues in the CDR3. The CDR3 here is CASSESGSDEQYF. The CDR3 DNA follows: TGCGCCAGCAGTGAGTCGGGTTCGGACGAGCAGTACTTC.

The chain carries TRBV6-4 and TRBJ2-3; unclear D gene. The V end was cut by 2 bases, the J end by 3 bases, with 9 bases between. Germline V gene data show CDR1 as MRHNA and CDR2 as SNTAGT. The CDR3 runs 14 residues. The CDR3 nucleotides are TGTGCCAGCAGTGACAGTGCCACTACAGATACGCAGTATTTT. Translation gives CASSDSATTDTQYF.

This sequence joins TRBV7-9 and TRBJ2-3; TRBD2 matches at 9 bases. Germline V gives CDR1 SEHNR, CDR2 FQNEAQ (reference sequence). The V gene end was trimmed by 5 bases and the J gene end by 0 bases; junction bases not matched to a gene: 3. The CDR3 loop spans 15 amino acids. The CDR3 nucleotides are TGTGCCAGCAGCCAGACTAGCGGTAGCACAGATACGCAGTATTTT. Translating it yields CASSQTSGSTDTQYF.